The 7 T cell receptor beta chains below were found in one sample sequenced in a study of T cells in Graves' hyperthyroidism and ophthalmopathy. Researchers took RNA transcripts and amplified the TCR beta CDR3 regions from them. Researchers ran a first-round RT-PCR on the TCR CDR3 using the HTBI primer set. TCRdb reprocessed the multiplex PCR reads with MiXCR, giving one entry per CDR3 protein. Of about 480,000 distinct CDR3 sequences listed, approximately 14% are singletons. Sequencing used blood. Receptors were obtained from a woman under 30 with Graves' hyperthyroidism.

This clonotype was detected many times. This chain links TRBV11-3 with TRBJ2-1; D not resolved. The CDR3 loop spans 16 amino acids. Per germline, CDR1 SGHNT and CDR2 YENEEA. V was trimmed by 0 bases and J by 0 bases, leaving 9 bases between them. CDR3 sequence: CASSLEGASSYNEQFF. The CDR3 nucleotides read TGTGCCAGCAGCTTAGAGGGCGCCAGCTCCTACAATGAGCAGTTCTTC. Complete variable domain (other parts from reference TRBV11-3 and TRBJ2-1): EAGVVQSPRYKIIEKKQPVAFWCNPISGHNTLYWYLQNLGQGPELLIRYENEEAVDDSQLPKDRFSAERLKGVDSTLKIQPAELGDSAVYLCASSLEGASSYNEQFFGPGTRLTVL.

This clonotype was seen repeatedly, ten times or more. The chain recombines TRBV24-1 with TRBJ2-3; D is undetermined. CDR3 length equals 14 residues. Trimming pared 8 bases from V and 0 bases from J, leaving 11 bases between. Per the germline V gene, CDR1 is KGHDR and CDR2 is SFDVKD. The CDR3 DNA is TGTGCCACCAACCGCGGAACTAGCACAGATACGCAGTATTTT. Its translation is CATNRGTSTDTQYF.

There are many counts of this clonotype. The chain is built from TRBV11-3 and TRBJ2-7; weak D call: TRBD1 (5 bases). Germline V gives CDR1 SGHNT, CDR2 YENEEA. The V and J ends lost 5 bases and 2 bases respectively, with 13 bases between them. The CDR3 has 14 amino acids. CDR3 amino acids: CASSGGLGPYEQYF. DNA of the CDR3: TGTGCCAGCAGCGGCGGTCTGGGGCCCTACGAGCAGTACTTC.

This clonotype was seen a few times. V is TRBV19 and J is TRBJ2-7, with 7 nucleotides matching TRBD1. Germline CDR1 is LNHDA and CDR2 is SQIVND (reference sequence). V was pared by 4 bases and J by 3 bases, with 6 bases of the junction left unmatched. The CDR3 consists of 14 residues. CDR3 protein: CASSKTGMSYEQYV. The CDR3 DNA follows: TGTGCCAGTAGTAAGACAGGGATGAGCTACGAGCAGTACGTC.

This clonotype showed up many times. The rearrangement links TRBV6-5 to TRBJ2-7; 7 bases agree with TRBD2. Losses at the gene ends were 0 bases for V and 3 bases for J; bases not matched to a gene: 5. The CDR3 consists of 15 residues. Germline-derived CDR1 and CDR2 are MNHEY and SVGAGI. The CDR3 DNA reads as TGTGCCAGCAGTTACTCCGGGGGGACCGGCTACGAGCAGTACTTC. Protein sequence: CASSYSGGTGYEQYF.

This clonotype came up many times. The chain employs TRBV27 and TRBJ1-5; TRBD1 is a possible D gene (5 bases). The length of the CDR3 is 17 residues. CDR1 is MNHEY and CDR2 is SMNVEV in the germline V gene (reference sequence). V was cut by 6 bases and J by 6 bases, with 24 bases left in between. The CDR3 region is CASSWAGGREVAQPQHF. The CDR3 DNA is TGTGCCAGCAGCTGGGCCGGAGGCAGGGAAGTTGCTCAGCCCCAGCATTTT.

The chain uses TRBV4-1 and TRBJ1-4; the D is unclear. Germline lookup yields CDR1 MGHRA and CDR2 YSYEKL. V lost 4 bases and J 8 bases, leaving 11 bases between the germline ends. The CDR3 totals 13 residues. The chain's CDR3 is CASSLPLSEKLFF. CDR3 DNA sequence: TGCGCCAGCAGCCTCCCACTGTCGGAAAAACTGTTTTTT.